One and the same sample provided the 29 T cell receptor beta chains below, sequenced in a study of blood T cells in healthy people across ages. With a J-beta primer mix and a sample-barcoded 5' primer, a second PCR ran about 6 to 11 cycles. Each CDR3 protein is one row after TCRdb ran MiXCR on the 5' RACE reads. The sample records some 930,000 distinct CDR3 sequences, just under 30% being singletons. Another study also made use of these data, one on T cells of mothers and their children.

Sequenced material: blood. Receptors originate from a middle-aged woman in good health.

Concerning this clonotype: A much larger clone sits a single nucleotide away, making a read error possible. The chain joins TRBV3-1 to TRBJ2-4; no clear D gene. The germline V gene has CDR1 LGHDT and CDR2 YNNKEL (reference sequence). The V gene lost 0 bases and the J gene lost 0 bases, with 9 bases spanning the gap. CDR3 size: 16 residues. For the CDR3, the DNA is TGTGCCAGCAGCCAAGATAGCAGACTAGCCAAAAACATTCAGTACTTC. Protein: CASSQDSRLAKNIQYF.

V and J are TRBV7-3 and TRBJ2-2; D possibly corresponds to TRBD1 (5 bases). Trimming shortened V by 5 bases and J by 5 bases, and 12 bases separated the two germline ends. The germline V gene encodes CDR1 SGHTA and CDR2 FQGTGA. The CDR3 runs 14 residues. The CDR3 sequence: CASSPDPGTGELFF. CDR3 in DNA: TGTGCCAGCAGCCCCGACCCAGGGACCGGGGAGCTGTTTTTT.

This chain joins TRBV4-3 and TRBJ1-5, with TRBD1 matching 7 bases. Germline trimming cut 1 base from V and 9 bases from J; bases unmatched to any gene: 6. Per the germline V gene, CDR1 is LGHNA and CDR2 is YSLEER. The CDR3 is made up of 14 amino acids. CDR3 nucleotides: TGCGCCAGCAGCCAAGTCAGGGGGTATCGGCCCCAGCATTTT. This sequence encodes CASSQVRGYRPQHF.

This clonotype has a count of ten or more. V usage is TRBV28 and J usage is TRBJ2-7, with no clear D. V was cut by 3 bases and J by 0 bases, with 12 bases left in between. Germline V gene data show CDR1 as MDHEN and CDR2 as SYDVKM. This CDR3 is 15 amino acids long. The CDR3 coding sequence is TGTGCCAGCAGTTTCCCTCAGGAGAGCTCCTACGAGCAGTACTTC. Protein: CASSFPQESSYEQYF.

This rearrangement joins TRBV24-1 to TRBJ1-2; the D is unclear. Deletions cut 2 bases from V and 4 bases from J, with 13 bases between. Germline V lookup: CDR1 KGHDR, CDR2 SFDVKD. The CDR3 is 15 residues long. The CDR3 reads CATSDSRADRYGYTF. CDR3 bases: TGTGCCACCAGTGATTCGCGAGCAGATCGCTATGGCTACACCTTC.

Worth noting for this clonotype: A much larger clone differs by one base, so this may be a read error. The CDR3 reads CAGSGQGWYNEQFF. The CDR3 DNA follows: TGTGCCGGCAGCGGACAGGGTTGGTACAATGAGCAGTTCTTC. The genes are TRBV6-1 and TRBJ2-1; TRBD1 matches at 8 bases. Germline V gives CDR1 MNHNS, CDR2 SASEGT. This CDR3 has 14 amino acids.

This clonotype was seen a few times. This chain connects TRBV29-1 to TRBJ1-1; D might be TRBD1 (5 bases). The CDR3 sequence is 14 residues long. Deletions cut 6 bases from V and 1 base from J, with 15 bases between. Germline CDR1 is SQVTM and CDR2 is ANQGSEA. The CDR3, as DNA: TGCAGCGTGGACACCGGGACGGGGAACACTGAAGCTTTCTTT. Amino acid sequence: CSVDTGTGNTEAFF. Full variable domain (outside the CDR3, taken from reference TRBV29-1 and TRBJ1-1): SAVISQKPSRDICQRGTSLTIQCQVDSQVTMMFWYRQQPGQSLTLIATANQGSEATYESGFVIDKFPISRPNLTFSTLTVSNMSPEDSSIYLCSVDTGTGNTEAFFGQGTRLTVV.

Many counts were recorded for this clonotype. This chain joins TRBV7-3 and TRBJ2-3; tentative D call: TRBD1 (6 bases). This CDR3 has 14 residues. Trimming shortened V by 0 bases and J by 9 bases, and 13 bases separated the two germline ends. CDR1 and CDR2 (germline): SGHTA, FQGTGA. The CDR3 DNA sequence: TGTGCCAGCAGCTTAACCGCAGGGGACGGCACGCAGTATTTT. Protein sequence: CASSLTAGDGTQYF. Together with reference TRBV7-3 and TRBJ2-3, the CDR3 gives the full variable domain: GAGVSQTPSNKVTEKGKYVELRCDPISGHTALYWYRQSLGQGPEFLIYFQGTGAADDSGLPNDRFFAVRPEGSVSTLKIQRTERGDSAVYLCASSLTAGDGTQYFGPGTRLTVL.

This clonotype was counted at least ten times. The genes are TRBV27 and TRBJ2-2; 8 nucleotides align to TRBD1. The germline gives CDR1 MNHEY, CDR2 SMNVEV (reference sequence). Losses at the gene ends were 5 bases for V and 6 bases for J; bases not matched to a gene: 8. The CDR3 totals 15 residues. This chain's CDR3 is CASSLKDRVAGELFF. The CDR3 nucleotides are TGTGCCAGCAGTCTTAAGGACAGGGTGGCCGGGGAGCTGTTTTTT.

This clonotype came up many times. The chain is built from TRBV7-9 and TRBJ2-7; D tentatively fits TRBD1 or TRBD2 (6 bases each). Germline CDR1 is SEHNR and CDR2 is FQNEAQ (reference sequence). With 5 bases removed from V and 7 bases from J, the gap between germline ends came to 15 bases. The CDR3 spans 13 residues. The CDR3: CASSPGGTGEQYF. DNA of the CDR3: TGTGCCAGCAGCCCCGGGGGTACAGGGGAGCAGTACTTC.

This clonotype has only a few counts. J is TRBJ2-1 and V is TRBV6-1; tentatively, D is TRBD2 (6 bases). From germline, CDR1 is MNHNS and CDR2 SASEGT. The CDR3 is made up of 12 amino acids. The V end was cut by 7 bases, the J end by 13 bases, with 17 bases between. The CDR3 DNA reads as TGTGCCAGCACCCTCGGGAGTGGTCGTCAGTTCTTC. As protein: CASTLGSGRQFF.

J is TRBJ2-5 and V is TRBV15; TRBD1 aligns across 7 bases. The germline gives CDR1 LNHNV, CDR2 YYDKDF (reference sequence). CDR3 size: 15 residues. The ends lost 3 bases at V and 5 bases at J; junction bases unmatched: 9. CDR3 amino acids: CATSSAKQGWETQYF. Here the CDR3 DNA reads TGTGCCACCAGCAGCGCTAAACAGGGGTGGGAGACCCAGTACTTC.

A few counts support this clonotype. This rearrangement joins TRBV20-1 to TRBJ1-6, with D uncertain. This CDR3 comprises 14 residues. Trimming pared 6 bases from V and 0 bases from J, leaving 9 bases between. The V gene's germline CDR1 is DFQATT and CDR2 SNEGSKA (reference sequence). DNA for the CDR3: TGCAGTGCAGCAGTCAGCTCCTATAATTCACCCCTCCACTTT. Translating it yields CSAAVSSYNSPLHF.

This clonotype has ten or more counts. The gene calls are TRBV20-1 and TRBJ2-7, with 8 positions matching TRBD1. The CDR3 spans 16 residues. The germline gives CDR1 DFQATT, CDR2 SNEGSKA (reference sequence). V shed 0 bases and J 1 base; nucleotides not matched to a gene: 8. CDR3: CSARDLGQGGSYEQYF. DNA for the CDR3: TGCAGTGCTAGAGATCTAGGACAGGGAGGATCCTACGAGCAGTACTTC.

The rearrangement links TRBV7-9 to TRBJ1-4, with 8 bases identical to TRBD1. The trim removed 4 bases at V and 8 bases at J, leaving 9 bases unmatched. This CDR3 contains 15 residues. Germline-derived CDR1 and CDR2 are SEHNR and FQNEAQ (reference sequence). The CDR3 is CASSSITGGREKLFF. Here the CDR3 DNA reads TGTGCCAGCAGCTCGATTACAGGGGGGAGAGAAAAACTGTTTTTT.

A note on this clonotype: This may be a read error: a much more frequent sequence differs by one nucleotide. The chain combines TRBV4-1 with TRBJ2-7; possibly TRBD1 or TRBD2 for D (5 bases each). The CDR3 covers 16 residues. Germline CDR1 reads MGHRA; CDR2 reads YSYEKL. CDR3 region: CASNQPGQTRPKGQYF. The CDR3 nucleotides read TGCGCCAGCAACCAACCGGGGCAGACCAGGCCGAAGGGCCAGTACTTC.

This clonotype was detected once. Possible read error: a much larger clone is one base away. This CDR3 fails to terminate in the conserved phenylalanine or tryptophan, so it likely reflects a read error. The chain joins TRBV29-1 to TRBJ2-3; 13 nucleotides line up with TRBD2. CDR3 size: 13 residues. Germline trimming cut 8 bases from V and 4 bases from J; bases unmatched to any gene: 3. Germline values: CDR1 SQVTM, CDR2 ANQGSEA. CDR3 residues: CSLGTSGADTQYV. CDR3 DNA: TGCAGCCTCGGGACTAGCGGGGCAGATACGCAGTATGTT.

The chain recombines TRBV5-1 with TRBJ2-1, with D possibly matching TRBD2 (6 bases). The V end lost 4 bases, the J end lost 5 bases, and 13 bases lay between the germline ends. Per germline, CDR1 SGHRS and CDR2 YFSETQ. CDR3 length equals 14 residues. The CDR3, as DNA: TGCGCCAGCAGCGGCCGGGACTTTAACAATGAGCAGTTCTTC. It codes for CASSGRDFNNEQFF.

This clonotype was counted ten times or more. This chain links TRBV5-1 with TRBJ2-6, with unresolved D. The ends were cut back, 2 bases at V and 4 bases at J, with 16 bases in the middle. This CDR3 comprises 17 residues. In germline, CDR1 is SGHRS, CDR2 YFSETQ. The CDR3 bases are TGCGCCAGCAGCTTAAGTTACGGCAGTCCGGGGGCCAACGTCCTGACTTTC. Residues: CASSLSYGSPGANVLTF.

This clonotype has a handful of counts. This chain joins TRBV11-2 and TRBJ2-1; 11 bases match TRBD2. Looked up from germline, CDR1 is SGHAT and CDR2 is FQNNGV. V shed 5 bases, J shed 8 bases, and the junction held 8 bases outside the gene matches. This CDR3 has 15 residues. This CDR3 is CASSLAGGGIDEQFF. The CDR3 nucleotides read TGTGCCAGCAGCCTAGCGGGGGGAGGTATTGATGAGCAGTTCTTC.

This clonotype was seen more than once but under ten times. J is TRBJ2-4 and V is TRBV7-9; tentative D call: TRBD2 (6 bases). The V end lost 3 bases, the J end lost 13 bases, and 22 bases lay between the germline ends. The CDR3 totals 15 residues. Germline values: CDR1 SEHNR, CDR2 FQNEAQ (reference sequence). DNA of the CDR3: TGTGCCAGCAGCTTCCCCGGGGGAGCTACCAATGAGCAGTACTTC. This codes for CASSFPGGATNEQYF.

This clonotype occurred a few times. The CDR3 is CASSQQSDNSPLHF. The CDR3 coding sequence is TGTGCCAGCAGCCAACAGAGCGATAATTCACCCCTCCACTTT. The genes are TRBV3-1 and TRBJ1-6; no definite D call. The V gene's germline CDR1 is LGHDT and CDR2 YNNKEL (reference sequence). V was clipped by 2 bases and J by 5 bases, with 7 bases between them. The CDR3 spans 14 residues.

This clonotype appeared a few times. This chain uses TRBV5-5 with TRBJ2-6; 8 nucleotides match TRBD1. From germline, CDR1 is SGHKS and CDR2 YYEKEE (reference sequence). There are 18 residues in the CDR3. V shed 7 bases and J 0 bases; nucleotides not matched to a gene: 12. CDR3 sequence: CASGPRTGTYSGANVLTF. Here the CDR3 DNA reads TGTGCCAGCGGACCCCGGACAGGGACATACTCTGGGGCCAACGTCCTGACTTTC.

J is TRBJ2-2 and V is TRBV7-3; 8 positions match TRBD2. J lost 7 bases, V lost 5 bases, and 6 bases had no gene match. The germline CDR1 and CDR2 sequences are SGHTA and FQGTGA. CDR3 length: 14 amino acids. This chain's CDR3 is CASSQQRGNGELFF. The CDR3 coding sequence is TGTGCCAGCAGCCAACAGCGGGGGAACGGGGAGCTGTTTTTT. Complete variable domain (other parts from reference TRBV7-3 and TRBJ2-2): GAGVSQTPSNKVTEKGKYVELRCDPISGHTALYWYRQSLGQGPEFLIYFQGTGAADDSGLPNDRFFAVRPEGSVSTLKIQRTERGDSAVYLCASSQQRGNGELFFGEGSRLTVL.

Remarks on this clonotype: A much larger clone differs from this one at a single base, so this may be a read error. J is TRBJ2-1 and V is TRBV20-1, with D maybe TRBD1 (6 bases). CDR3 length: 13 amino acids. Germline V gene sequence: CDR1 DFQATT, CDR2 SNEGSKA (reference sequence). The DNA for the CDR3 is TGCAGTGCTAGCCGGGACACCTACAATGAGCAGCTCTTC. It is translated as CSASRDTYNEQLF.

The chain has TRBV24-1 and TRBJ2-1; D uncertain. CDR1 and CDR2 (germline): KGHDR, SFDVKD. This CDR3 is 15 amino acids long. V lost 5 bases to trimming and J lost 4 bases, with 14 bases between them. The CDR3 region has the DNA TGTGCCACCAGTGGGTCGGGCGTGTTGTACAATGAGCAGTTCTTC. Its translation: CATSGSGVLYNEQFF.

A few counts support this clonotype. One end of the junction does not line up with germline, which may come from a read error. V and J are TRBV18 and TRBJ1-5; D ambiguous. CDR1 is KGHSH and CDR2 is LQKENI in the germline V gene. This CDR3 has 16 residues. The chain's CDR3 is CASTPTRNPGNQPQHF. The CDR3, as DNA: TGTGCCAGCACACCGACTCGGAACCCGGGCAATCAGCCCCAGCATTTT.

This clonotype was detected ten times or more. The chain joins TRBV7-3 to TRBJ2-1, with 7 positions matching TRBD1. Looked up from germline, CDR1 is SGHTA and CDR2 is FQGTGA. The CDR3 is made up of 14 amino acids. The J segment lost 3 bases and the V segment lost 4 bases, leaving 3 bases of the junction unmatched. CDR3 nucleotide sequence: TGTGCCAGCAGCTCGGGACAGCTCTACAATGAGCAGTTCTTC. It is translated as CASSSGQLYNEQFF.

The chain joins TRBV13 to TRBJ2-1, with TRBD2 identical over 13 bases. With V trimmed by 4 bases and J by 3 bases, 6 bases remained unmatched. Germline lookup yields CDR1 PRHDT and CDR2 FYEKMQ (reference sequence). This CDR3 region has 17 residues. The CDR3 nucleotides read TGTGCCAGCAGCTCACGGACTAGCGGGGGCCTCTACAATGAGCAGTTCTTC. Encoded protein: CASSSRTSGGLYNEQFF.